This T cell receptor beta chain was captured in a study of neoadjuvant nivolumab and ipilimumab in lung cancer. The germline CDR1 and CDR2 sequences are KGHSH and LQKENI. Trimming at V came to 5 bases and at J to 5 bases, leaving 8 bases not matched to a gene. This CDR3 has 14 amino acids. As to this clone: Its antigen is currently unknown.

Libraries were prepared by immunoSEQ multiplex PCR; TCRdb keeps only in-frame clonotypes and omits some of them. The sample consists of over 25,000 clones, 75% to 90% of them appearing once. Study-wide findings and caveats: Pretherapy blood TCR richness correlated positively with resected tumor richness. A small number of samples were TCR sequenced.

This clonotype originated in an adult with non-small cell lung cancer. The chain combines TRBV18 with TRBJ2-5; 7 bases align to TRBD1. Source: peripheral blood, taken before neoadjuvant nivolumab, alone or with ipilimumab. For the CDR3, the DNA is TGTGCCAGCTCATTACAGGGGTTCGCGGAGACCCAGTACTTC. This encodes CASSLQGFAETQYF. The full variable domain, with the rest looked up from reference TRBV18 and TRBJ2-5, is NAGVMQNPRHLVRRRGQEARLRCSPMKGHSHVYWYRQLPEEGLKFMVYLQKENIIDESGMPKERFSAEFPKEGPSILRIQQVVRGDSAAYFCASSLQGFAETQYFGPGTRLLVL.